A selection of T cell receptor beta chains follows, all from one sample in a study of cytomegalovirus exposure and HLA in healthy donors. Data came from immunoSEQ multiplex PCR; TCRdb stores just in-frame clones and leaves some out. The sample has 50,000 to 75,000 clones; about four fifths are singletons. The specimen sequenced was PBMCs. All receptors derive from a woman aged 40 to 50 in good health and CMV-seronegative. Both conserved end residues are part of each CDR3. A D gene is named only where the DNA matches it firmly. Clone size appears in some rows only: once, few, many, or a class for an expanded clone.

CDR3 protein	CDR3 DNA	D gene	clone size	V gene	J gene
CASSLSGGRPDEQYF	TGTGCCAGCAGCCTCTCAGGGGGCCGTCCTGACGAGCAGTACTTC	TRBD1	.	TRBV9	TRBJ2-7
CASSFPYTLNTEAFF	TGTGCCAGCAGTTTCCCCTATACCTTGAACACTGAAGCTTTCTTT	.	.	TRBV28	TRBJ1-1
CASSQERLTSGRAGEQFF	TGCGCCAGCAGCCAAGAACGCCTGACTAGCGGGAGGGCCGGAGAGCAGTTCTTC	TRBD2	.	TRBV4-1	TRBJ2-1
CASSHTASTSGRLGLEETQYF	TGTGCCAGCAGTCATACCGCCTCGACTAGCGGGAGACTAGGGTTGGAGGAGACCCAGTACTTC	TRBD2	.	TRBV28	TRBJ2-5
CASSLGGTSGTDTQYF	TGCGCCAGCAGCCTCGGTGGTACTAGCGGCACAGATACGCAGTATTTT	TRBD2	few	TRBV5-1	TRBJ2-3
CASSLTTGISYEQYF	TGTGCCAGTAGTTTAACGACAGGGATCTCGTACGAGCAGTACTTC	TRBD1	.	TRBV19	TRBJ2-7
CASRTDGRGLASYNEQFF	TGTGCCAGCAGGACCGATGGAAGGGGACTAGCCTCCTACAATGAGCAGTTCTTC	TRBD2	.	TRBV28	TRBJ2-1
CASSLFGGEQYF	TGTGCCAGCAGTTTATTCGGGGGCGAGCAGTACTTC	.	.	TRBV27	TRBJ2-7
CASSGEVVGRGTYEQYF	TGTGCCAGCAGTGGGGAAGTAGTCGGGAGGGGGACCTACGAGCAGTACTTC	TRBD2	.	TRBV6-4	TRBJ2-7
CSVELAVSYEQYF	TGCAGCGTTGAACTAGCGGTTTCCTACGAGCAGTACTTC	TRBD2	few	TRBV29-1	TRBJ2-7
CASSLGRPYEQYF	TGTGCCAGCAGTTTGGGCAGGCCCTACGAGCAGTACTTC	.	.	TRBV27	TRBJ2-7